A single sample is the source of the 20 T cell receptor beta chains below, sequenced in a study of long-term antiretroviral therapy in people with HIV. The assay used was immunoSEQ (version v3.0), run at survey level. TCRdb keeps only in-frame clones here, not all; method: immunoSEQ multiplex PCR. The data hold approximately 21,000 clones, with around four fifths observed a single time. This material consisted of unsorted PBMCs, taken around 5.9 years after starting antiretroviral therapy. These receptors all come from a man aged 25-40 years with HIV.

With respect to this clone: The same CDR3 arises from other DNA sequences in this sample as well. This rearrangement joins TRBV4-3 to TRBJ1-5; D is possibly TRBD1 (6 bases). CDR3 size: 16 residues. V was trimmed by 0 bases and J by 2 bases, leaving 11 bases between them. Germline V gives CDR1 LGHNA, CDR2 YSLEER. The CDR3 nucleotides are TGCGCCAGCAGCCAAGATTTAAGGGGGGGCAATCAGCCCCAGCATTTT. Protein product: CASSQDLRGGNQPQHF.

The rearrangement uses TRBV7-2 and TRBJ1-1; D call uncertain. With 2 bases removed from V and 8 bases from J, the gap between germline ends came to 12 bases. Germline CDR1 is SGHTA and CDR2 is FQGNSA. The CDR3 has 13 residues. The CDR3 DNA reads TGTGCCAGCAGCTTATCCCCAGGTGAAGAAGCTTTCTTT. Encoded protein: CASSLSPGEEAFF.

CDR3 sequence (DNA): TGTGCCAGCAGCTTAGAATGGGTCAGAGCTTGGGATAATAATTCACCCCTCCACTTT. This encodes CASSLEWVRAWDNNSPLHF. The chain links TRBV7-2 to TRBJ1-6, with D unresolved. The CDR3 runs to 19 residues. Germline V gives CDR1 SGHTA, CDR2 FQGNSA. The ends were cut back, 1 base at V and 5 bases at J, with 21 bases in the middle.

The chain couples TRBV19 to TRBJ2-2; 11 positions agree with TRBD2. The CDR3 is 14 amino acids. The V gene's germline CDR1 is LNHDA and CDR2 SQIVND (reference sequence). V gave up 10 bases and J gave up 6 bases; unmatched junction bases: 7. The CDR3 spells CATPSGGPAGELFF. CDR3 DNA sequence: TGTGCCACCCCTAGCGGGGGGCCAGCCGGGGAGCTGTTTTTT.

V gene TRBV27 combines with J gene TRBJ1-5; possibly TRBD1 for D (5 bases). V was trimmed by 2 bases and J by 5 bases, leaving 7 bases between them. This CDR3 is built from 13 residues. The germline CDR1 and CDR2 sequences are MNHEY and SMNVEV (reference sequence). Here the CDR3 reads CASSLGGDQPQHF. DNA of the CDR3: TGTGCCAGCAGTTTAGGAGGGGATCAGCCCCAGCATTTT.

This clone was picked up a small number of times. The chain recombines TRBV6-5 with TRBJ2-3; D is undetermined. There are 15 residues in the CDR3. V lost 0 bases and J lost 5, with 12 bases in between. CDR1 is MNHEY, CDR2 SVGAGI, per germline. Written as DNA, the CDR3 is TGTGCCAGCAGTTACTCCTTGGCTTCTTTAGATACGCAGTATTTT. Translating gives CASSYSLASLDTQYF.

The V and J genes are TRBV4-2 and TRBJ2-2; D is possibly TRBD1 (7 bases). The V end lost 0 bases, the J end lost 6 bases, and 11 bases lay between the germline ends. Germline CDR1 reads LGHNA; CDR2 reads YNFKEQ. CDR3 size: 15 residues. Written as DNA, the CDR3 is TGTGCCAGCAGCCAAGATCAGGGGGGTTCCGGGGAGCTGTTTTTT. This sequence encodes CASSQDQGGSGELFF.

This clone was observed a single time. This chain connects TRBV29-1 to TRBJ2-1; 13 bases fit TRBD2. This CDR3 is built from 16 residues. CDR1 SQVTM and CDR2 ANQGSEA come from the germline V gene. After removal of 4 bases from V and 5 bases from J, the junction contained 8 bases not matched to a gene. The CDR3 coding sequence is TGCAGCGTTGGGACTAGCGGGAGCCATTTTCACAATGAGCAGTTCTTC. Its protein is CSVGTSGSHFHNEQFF.

This sequence joins TRBV6-5 and TRBJ1-5; no firm D call. Germline V gene data show CDR1 as MNHEY and CDR2 as SVGAGI. This CDR3 has 14 residues. Trimming pared 5 bases from V and 4 bases from J, leaving 12 bases between. This CDR3 reads CASSGSHRNQPQHF. The CDR3 region has the DNA TGTGCCAGCAGTGGGTCGCATAGAAATCAGCCCCAGCATTTT.

The chain uses TRBV7-2 and TRBJ1-5; TRBD1 aligns across 8 bases. The CDR3 spans 15 residues. The germline V gene encodes CDR1 SGHTA and CDR2 FQGNSA. J gave up 6 bases and V 3 bases, and 7 bases lay outside the gene matches. The CDR3 region is CASSFTQGAGQPQHF. DNA for the CDR3: TGTGCCAGCAGCTTTACTCAGGGGGCTGGTCAGCCCCAGCATTTT. Complete variable domain (other parts from reference TRBV7-2 and TRBJ1-5): GAGVSQSPSNKVTEKGKDVELRCDPISGHTALYWYRQSLGQGLEFLIYFQGNSAPDKSGLPSDRFSAERTGGSVSTLTIQRTQQEDSAVYLCASSFTQGAGQPQHFGDGTRLSIL.

The chain joins TRBV5-1 to TRBJ1-5; no definite D call. Trimming cost V 1 base and J 2 bases, with 7 bases left between them. Germline CDR1 is SGHRS and CDR2 is YFSETQ. CDR3 length equals 14 residues. The CDR3 nucleotides read TGCGCCAGCAGCTTGACCAGTGGCAATCAGCCCCAGCATTTT. Protein sequence: CASSLTSGNQPQHF.

This clone was detected once. This chain connects TRBV7-6 to TRBJ2-5; unclear D gene. CDR3 length: 14 amino acids. Germline CDR1 and CDR2: SGHVS and FNYEAQ. V gave up 3 bases and J gave up 1 base, with 9 bases separating them. Here the CDR3 reads CASSLMAVQETQYF. The CDR3 nucleotides are TGTGCCAGCAGCTTGATGGCAGTCCAAGAGACCCAGTACTTC.

The chain couples TRBV27 to TRBJ2-3; no definite D call. The germline gives CDR1 MNHEY, CDR2 SMNVEV (reference sequence). Deletions cut 5 bases from V and 0 bases from J, with 9 bases between. The CDR3 covers 14 residues. CDR3 region: CASSIFWSTDTQYF. The CDR3 DNA reads as TGTGCCAGCAGTATATTCTGGAGCACAGATACGCAGTATTTT.

The CDR3 nucleotides are TGTGCCAGCATCCGGGGGGCCTTCGATAATTCACCCCTCCACTTT. Its protein product is CASIRGAFDNSPLHF. The genes are TRBV7-9 and TRBJ1-6, with a weak D call TRBD1 (6 bases). V dropped 7 bases and J dropped 5 bases, with 15 bases sitting between them. The length of the CDR3 is 15 residues. Per germline, CDR1 SEHNR and CDR2 FQNEAQ (reference sequence).

The CDR3 DNA is TGTGCCAGCAGTACGCAGGGAGGGGTGGGCACTGAAGCTTTCTTT. It encodes CASSTQGGVGTEAFF. This rearrangement joins TRBV28 to TRBJ1-1, with D perhaps matching TRBD1 (5 bases). Germline V CDR1 and CDR2: MDHEN, SYDVKM. V lost 5 bases and J 4 bases, leaving 17 bases between the germline ends. This CDR3 has 15 amino acids.

This clone was observed once. The V call is TRBV7-3, the J call TRBJ1-1; D gene unclear. Germline V lookup: CDR1 SGHTA, CDR2 FQGTGA. V was shortened by 5 bases and J by 5 bases, with 12 bases between the two germline ends. The CDR3 covers 13 residues. The CDR3 coding sequence is TGTGCCAGCAGCCCCACAGAGAGAACTGAAGCTTTCTTT. It is translated as CASSPTERTEAFF.

This chain links TRBV6-1 with TRBJ1-3; D unresolved. This CDR3 region has 14 residues. The germline V and J ends were trimmed by 6 bases and 1 base, with 10 bases remaining between them. Germline V gene data show CDR1 as MNHNS and CDR2 as SASEGT. CDR3 nucleotides: TGTGCCAGCAGCCTACGGGGATCTGGAAACACCATATATTTT. Protein: CASSLRGSGNTIYF.

The chain uses TRBV7-2 and TRBJ1-3; D not certain. CDR3 size: 15 residues. Germline CDR1 reads SGHTA; CDR2 reads FQGNSA. V was cut by 1 base and J by 4 bases, with 11 bases left in between. CDR3 coding DNA: TGTGCCAGCAGCTTAGTTCCCGCCGGCGGAAACACCATATATTTT. Translated: CASSLVPAGGNTIYF.

The chain couples TRBV20-1 to TRBJ1-2; D unclear. V lost 0 bases to trimming and J lost 5 bases, with 4 bases between them. This CDR3 has 11 amino acids. Per germline, CDR1 DFQATT and CDR2 SNEGSKA (reference sequence). CDR3 nucleotide sequence: TGCAGTGCTAGAGACAAGTATGGCTACACCTTC. Protein product: CSARDKYGYTF.

The chain combines TRBV27 with TRBJ2-7; D is uncertain. The V end lost 3 bases, the J end lost 6 bases, and 12 bases lay between the germline ends. The CDR3 length is 13 residues. Germline V gene lookup returns CDR1 MNHEY and CDR2 SMNVEV (reference sequence). CDR3 protein: CASSLSDLGEQYF. The CDR3 nucleotides read TGTGCCAGCAGTTTGTCCGACCTGGGCGAGCAGTACTTC.